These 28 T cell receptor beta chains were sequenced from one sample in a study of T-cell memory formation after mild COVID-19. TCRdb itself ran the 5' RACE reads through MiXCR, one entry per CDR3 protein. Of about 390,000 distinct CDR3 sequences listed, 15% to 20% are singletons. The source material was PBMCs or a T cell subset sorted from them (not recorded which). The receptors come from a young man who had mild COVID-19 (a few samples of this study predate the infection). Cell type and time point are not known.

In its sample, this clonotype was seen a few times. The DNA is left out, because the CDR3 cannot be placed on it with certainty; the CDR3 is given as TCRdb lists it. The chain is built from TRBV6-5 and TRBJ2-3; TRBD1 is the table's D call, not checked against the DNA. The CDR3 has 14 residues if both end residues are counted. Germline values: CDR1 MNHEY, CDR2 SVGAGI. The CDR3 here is CASSSSGGGYGRYF.

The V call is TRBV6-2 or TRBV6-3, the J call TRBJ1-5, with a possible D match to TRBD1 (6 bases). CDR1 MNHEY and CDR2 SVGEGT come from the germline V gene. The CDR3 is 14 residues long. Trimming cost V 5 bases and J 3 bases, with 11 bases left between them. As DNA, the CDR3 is TGTGCCAGCAGTCACAGGGTTATCAATCAGCCCCAGCATTTT. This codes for CASSHRVINQPQHF.

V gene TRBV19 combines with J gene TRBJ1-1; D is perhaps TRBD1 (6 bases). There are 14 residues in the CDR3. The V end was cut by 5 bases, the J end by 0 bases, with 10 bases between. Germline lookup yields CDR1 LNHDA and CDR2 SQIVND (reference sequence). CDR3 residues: CASSLRTVNTEAFF. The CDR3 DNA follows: TGTGCCAGTAGTCTACGGACAGTGAACACTGAAGCTTTCTTT.

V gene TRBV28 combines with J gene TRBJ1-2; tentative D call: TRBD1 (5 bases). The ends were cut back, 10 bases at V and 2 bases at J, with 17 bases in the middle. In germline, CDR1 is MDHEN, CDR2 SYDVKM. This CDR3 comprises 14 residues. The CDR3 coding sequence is TGTGCCACCCAGGGATCCGGGCCCAACTATGGCTACACCTTC. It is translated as CATQGSGPNYGYTF.

The CDR3 DNA reads TGTGCCAGCTCACCGGAAGGGGGTAGCTATGGCTACACCTTC. This gives the protein CASSPEGGSYGYTF. The chain employs TRBV18 and TRBJ1-2, with D perhaps matching TRBD1 (6 bases). Trimming cost V 3 bases and J 4 bases, with 12 bases left between them. Germline V gene data show CDR1 as KGHSH and CDR2 as LQKENI. This CDR3 has 14 residues.

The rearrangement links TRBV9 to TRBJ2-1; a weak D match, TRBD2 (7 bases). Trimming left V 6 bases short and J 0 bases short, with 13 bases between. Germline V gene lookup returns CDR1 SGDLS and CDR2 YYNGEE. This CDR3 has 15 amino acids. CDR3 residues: CASTKGGSSYNEQFF. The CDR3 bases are TGTGCCAGCACCAAGGGGGGGAGCTCCTACAATGAGCAGTTCTTC.

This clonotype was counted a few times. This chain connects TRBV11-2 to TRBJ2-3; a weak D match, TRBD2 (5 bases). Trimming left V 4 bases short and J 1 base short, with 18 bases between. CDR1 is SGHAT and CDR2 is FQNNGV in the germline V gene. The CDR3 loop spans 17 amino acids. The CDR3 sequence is CASSSLSRGRGTDTQYF. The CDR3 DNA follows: TGTGCCAGCAGCTCCCTTTCCCGGGGAAGGGGCACAGATACGCAGTATTTT. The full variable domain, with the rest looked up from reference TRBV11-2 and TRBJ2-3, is EAGVAQSPRYKIIEKRQSVAFWCNPISGHATLYWYQQILGQGPKLLIQFQNNGVVDDSQLPKDRFSAERLKGVDSTLKIQPAKLEDSAVYLCASSSLSRGRGTDTQYFGPGTRLTVL.

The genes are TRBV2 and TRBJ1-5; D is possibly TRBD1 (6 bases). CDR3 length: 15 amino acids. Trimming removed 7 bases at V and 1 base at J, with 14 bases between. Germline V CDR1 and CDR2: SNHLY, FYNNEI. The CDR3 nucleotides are TGTGCCAGCAAGGCAGGGGAGGGGAGCAATCAGCCCCAGCATTTT. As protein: CASKAGEGSNQPQHF.

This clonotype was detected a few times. CDR3 residues: CAIMAGGETGELFF. CDR3 DNA: TGTGCCATCATGGCGGGGGGAGAGACCGGGGAGCTGTTTTTT. The chain links TRBV10-3 to TRBJ2-2, with TRBD2 matching 8 bases. CDR1 and CDR2 (germline): ENHRY, SYGVKD. The CDR3 totals 14 residues. V shed 7 bases, J shed 5 bases, and the junction held 6 bases outside the gene matches.

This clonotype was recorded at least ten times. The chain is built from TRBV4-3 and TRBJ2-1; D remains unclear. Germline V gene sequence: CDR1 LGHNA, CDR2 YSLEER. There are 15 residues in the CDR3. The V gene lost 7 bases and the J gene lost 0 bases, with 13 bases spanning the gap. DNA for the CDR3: TGCGCCAGCACCCCAGAGCGAAGCTCCTACAATGAGCAGTTCTTC. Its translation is CASTPERSSYNEQFF.

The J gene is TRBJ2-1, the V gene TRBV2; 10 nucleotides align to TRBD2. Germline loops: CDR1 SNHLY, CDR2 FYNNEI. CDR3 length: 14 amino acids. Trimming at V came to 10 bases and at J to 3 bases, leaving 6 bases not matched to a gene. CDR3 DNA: TGTGCCACCGTACTAGCGGGGAACTACAATGAGCAGTTCTTC. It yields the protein CATVLAGNYNEQFF.

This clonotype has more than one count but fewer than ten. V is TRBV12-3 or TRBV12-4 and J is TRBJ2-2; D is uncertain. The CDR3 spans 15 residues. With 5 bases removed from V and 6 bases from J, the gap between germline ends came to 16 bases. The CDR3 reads CASSLLWFEAGELFF. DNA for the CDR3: TGTGCCAGCAGTCTCCTGTGGTTTGAGGCCGGGGAGCTGTTTTTT.

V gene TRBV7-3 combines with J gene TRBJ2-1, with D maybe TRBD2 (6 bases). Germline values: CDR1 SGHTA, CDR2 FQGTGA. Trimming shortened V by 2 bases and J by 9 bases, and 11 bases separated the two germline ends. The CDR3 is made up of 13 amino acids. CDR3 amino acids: CASSLGGWVEQFF. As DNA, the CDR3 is TGTGCCAGCAGCTTAGGGGGGTGGGTTGAGCAGTTCTTC. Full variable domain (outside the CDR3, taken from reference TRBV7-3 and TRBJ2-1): GAGVSQTPSNKVTEKGKYVELRCDPISGHTALYWYRQSLGQGPEFLIYFQGTGAADDSGLPNDRFFAVRPEGSVSTLKIQRTERGDSAVYLCASSLGGWVEQFFGPGTRLTVL.

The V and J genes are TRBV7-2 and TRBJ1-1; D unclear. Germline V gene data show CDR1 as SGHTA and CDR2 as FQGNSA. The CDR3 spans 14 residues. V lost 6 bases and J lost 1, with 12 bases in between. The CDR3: CASRGPDTNTEAFF. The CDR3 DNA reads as TGTGCCAGCAGGGGCCCAGACACGAACACTGAAGCTTTCTTT. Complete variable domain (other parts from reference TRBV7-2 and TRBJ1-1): GAGVSQSPSNKVTEKGKDVELRCDPISGHTALYWYRQSLGQGLEFLIYFQGNSAPDKSGLPSDRFSAERTGGSVSTLTIQRTQQEDSAVYLCASRGPDTNTEAFFGQGTRLTVV.

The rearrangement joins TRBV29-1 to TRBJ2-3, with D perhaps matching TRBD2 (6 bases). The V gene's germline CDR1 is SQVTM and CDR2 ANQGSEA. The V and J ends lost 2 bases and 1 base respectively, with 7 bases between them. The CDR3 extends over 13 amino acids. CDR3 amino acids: CSVEKRGTDTQYF. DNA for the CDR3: TGCAGCGTTGAAAAGCGGGGCACAGATACGCAGTATTTT.

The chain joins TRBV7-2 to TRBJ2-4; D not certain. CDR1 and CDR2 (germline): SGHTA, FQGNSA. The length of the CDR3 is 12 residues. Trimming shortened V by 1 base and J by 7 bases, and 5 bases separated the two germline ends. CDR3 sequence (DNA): TGTGCCAGCAGCTTAGAGTGGAACATTCAGTACTTC. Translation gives CASSLEWNIQYF.

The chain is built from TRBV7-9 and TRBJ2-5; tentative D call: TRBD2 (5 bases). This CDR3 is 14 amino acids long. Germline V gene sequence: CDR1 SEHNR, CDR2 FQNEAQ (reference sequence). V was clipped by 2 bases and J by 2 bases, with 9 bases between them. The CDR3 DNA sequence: TGTGCCAGCAGCTTAAGTTCGGGGCAAGAGACCCAGTACTTC. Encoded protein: CASSLSSGQETQYF.

CDR3 DNA sequence: TGTGCCAGTAGTGGGGGCAGGGGCCGCTCCTACGAGCAGTACTTC. Translation gives CASSGGRGRSYEQYF. The V and J genes are TRBV19 and TRBJ2-7, with D perhaps TRBD1 (6 bases). Germline values: CDR1 LNHDA, CDR2 SQIVND (reference sequence). CDR3 length equals 15 residues. The germline V and J ends were trimmed by 5 bases and 0 bases, with 14 bases remaining between them.

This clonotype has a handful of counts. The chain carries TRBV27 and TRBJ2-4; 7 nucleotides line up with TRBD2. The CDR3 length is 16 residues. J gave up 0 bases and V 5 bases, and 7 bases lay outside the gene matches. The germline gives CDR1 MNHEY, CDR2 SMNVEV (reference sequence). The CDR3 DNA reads TGTGCCAGCAGTAAGCGGGACGGACTAGCCAAAAACATTCAGTACTTC. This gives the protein CASSKRDGLAKNIQYF.

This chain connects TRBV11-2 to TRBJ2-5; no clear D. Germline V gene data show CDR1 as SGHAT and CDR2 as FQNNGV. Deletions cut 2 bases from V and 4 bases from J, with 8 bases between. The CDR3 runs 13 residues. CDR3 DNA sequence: TGTGCCAGCAGCTTATTTGGGGTAGAGACCCAGTACTTC. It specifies CASSLFGVETQYF.

CDR3 sequence reads: CASSQGWDIAEAFF. As DNA, the CDR3 is TGCGCCAGCAGCCAAGGCTGGGACATCGCAGAAGCTTTCTTT. V and J are TRBV4-3 and TRBJ1-1, with D perhaps TRBD1 (6 bases). Germline V CDR1 and CDR2: LGHNA, YSLEER. This CDR3 is 14 amino acids long. The germline V and J ends were trimmed by 1 base and 8 bases, with 14 bases remaining between them.

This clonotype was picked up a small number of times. CDR3 in amino acids: CASSLAPAQPQHF. The CDR3 nucleotides are TGTGCCAGCAGCTTAGCCCCGGCTCAGCCCCAGCATTTT. The chain employs TRBV7-2 and TRBJ1-5; D is uncertain. The CDR3 runs to 13 residues. Germline V gene lookup returns CDR1 SGHTA and CDR2 FQGNSA. Trimming removed 0 bases at V and 6 bases at J, with 6 bases between.

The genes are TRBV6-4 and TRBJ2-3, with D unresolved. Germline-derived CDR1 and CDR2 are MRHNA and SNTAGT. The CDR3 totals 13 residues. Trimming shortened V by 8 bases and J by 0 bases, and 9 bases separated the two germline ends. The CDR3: CASASGSTDTQYF. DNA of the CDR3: TGTGCCAGCGCGTCCGGTAGCACAGATACGCAGTATTTT.

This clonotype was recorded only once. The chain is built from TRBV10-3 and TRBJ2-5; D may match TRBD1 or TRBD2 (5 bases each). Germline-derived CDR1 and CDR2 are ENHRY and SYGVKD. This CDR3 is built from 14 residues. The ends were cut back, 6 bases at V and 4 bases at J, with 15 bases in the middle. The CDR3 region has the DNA TGTGCCATCAGCGCCGGGACCGATACAGAGACCCAGTACTTC. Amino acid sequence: CAISAGTDTETQYF.

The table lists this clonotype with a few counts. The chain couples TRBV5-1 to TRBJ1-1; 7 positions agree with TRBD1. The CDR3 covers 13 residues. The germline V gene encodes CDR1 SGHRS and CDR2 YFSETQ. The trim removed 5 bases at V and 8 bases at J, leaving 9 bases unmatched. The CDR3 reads CASSYSGQPEAFF. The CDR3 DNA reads TGCGCCAGCAGTTACTCGGGACAGCCGGAAGCTTTCTTT. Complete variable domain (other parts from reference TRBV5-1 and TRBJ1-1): KAGVTQTPRYLIKTRGQQVTLSCSPISGHRSVSWYQQTPGQGLQFLFEYFSETQRNKGNFPGRFSGRQFSNSRSEMNVSTLELGDSALYLCASSYSGQPEAFFGQGTRLTVV.

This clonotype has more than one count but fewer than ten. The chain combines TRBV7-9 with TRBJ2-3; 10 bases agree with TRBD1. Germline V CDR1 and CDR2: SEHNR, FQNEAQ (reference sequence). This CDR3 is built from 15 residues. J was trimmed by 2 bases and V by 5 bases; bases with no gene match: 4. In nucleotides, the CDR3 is TGTGCCAGCAGCACGGGACAGGGGACCACAGATACGCAGTATTTT. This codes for CASSTGQGTTDTQYF.

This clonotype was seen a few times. CDR3 amino acids: CASSLGTGAGETQYF. CDR3 sequence (DNA): TGCGCCAGCAGCTTGGGTACGGGGGCGGGAGAGACCCAGTACTTC. The chain carries TRBV5-1 and TRBJ2-5, with D possibly being TRBD1 or TRBD2 (6 bases each). The germline V gene encodes CDR1 SGHRS and CDR2 YFSETQ. V was pared by 0 bases and J by 4 bases, with 13 bases between. The CDR3 has 15 amino acids.

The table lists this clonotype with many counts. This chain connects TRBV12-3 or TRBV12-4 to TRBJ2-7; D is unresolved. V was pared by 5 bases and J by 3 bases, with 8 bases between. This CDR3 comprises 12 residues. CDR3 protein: CASSLALYEQYF. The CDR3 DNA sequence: TGTGCCAGCAGTCTCGCACTCTACGAGCAGTACTTC.